This TCR beta chain was identified in a study of blood T cell repertoires in COVID-19. Overall study: Acute and convalescent COVID-19 specimens originated in the United States, Italy and Spain. In each case, the material was cDNA or gDNA derived from T cells, B-cell-depleted T cells, or PBMCs.

The repertoire was sequenced with immunoSEQ multiplex PCR; TCRdb's copy has only in-frame clones and lacks some. The table lists about 80,000 clones, around 83% of them singletons. J lost 8 bases, V lost 4 bases, and 13 bases had no gene match. This CDR3 spans 16 amino acids. The V gene's germline CDR1 is MGHDK and CDR2 SYGVNS. This clonotype was obtained from a human donor in a cohort sampled during active COVID-19. The rearrangement joins TRBV25-1 to TRBJ2-4; TRBD2 matches 8 bases. The sequencing input was peripheral blood. The CDR3 sequence: CASSASGTRAGDIQYF. The CDR3 coding sequence is TGTGCCAGCAGTGCGTCCGGGACTAGGGCCGGGGACATTCAGTACTTC.